The present entry profiles one T cell receptor (beta chain) with its context. Its cognate antigen has yet to be identified. It has no much larger one-base neighbor in the sample; base qualities were not kept. The immunoSEQ Assay, a bias-controlled multiplex PCR, was used to amplify TCRbeta CDR3 regions from genomic DNA. As for the original processing: Within the assay, amplification of reference gene primers was used to estimate how many nucleated cells each sample contained. Sequence reads were collapsed and filtered to measure the absolute abundance of every unique TCRbeta CDR3 rearrangement. For each sample, productive Simpson clonality was calculated by taking the square root of Simpson's diversity index across productive rearrangements. Imported from immuneACCESS, the table was reduced by TCRdb to in-frame sequences with V and J called. These copies leave out some clones; in studies compared against another copy, an unresolved V gene accounts for under half, and the cause of the remainder is not known. The V and J calls and the clone size are those of that table, but D and trimming were determined from the DNA. This sample has about 130,000 clones in its table, and about 83% of those were observed once. The top ten clones comprise around 5% of the sample.

This sample was taken from a study of blood T cell repertoires in COVID-19 (dated by TCRdb to about 2020). Notes on the research overall: Samples covering the acute and convalescent phases of COVID-19 were provided by collaborators in the United States, Italy and Spain. Nearly every sample came with metadata listing a de-identified subject ID, COVID-19 status, age in years and sex. Deeply sampled blood TCRbeta repertoires from subjects exposed to, actively infected with, or recovered from COVID-19 were included in the dataset. The material from the prospective study consisted of cDNA or gDNA derived from T cells, B-cell-depleted T cells, or PBMCs. The samples were drawn from the first 160 participants of the ongoing ImmuneRACE study and from roughly 1,300 subjects provided by 6 global collaborators. A freely available public database, intended as a resource for researchers studying the immune response to SARS-CoV-2, is where the repertoires were released. Where available, HLA class I and class II types were taken from metadata supplied by the sample provider and were not determined by assay-based typing.

For this chain, trimming is 7 bases at the V end and 3 bases at the J end, and the number of junction bases without a gene match is 15. CDR1 ENHRY and CDR2 SYGVKD were looked up in the germline V gene. Including cysteine and phenylalanine, the CDR3 has 17 amino acids. Of all the DNA, just the CDR3 is kept, 51 bases in frame from base 1. Whole blood was collected in K2EDTA tubes by collaborating institutions according to the institutions' own protocols. For TCRbeta analysis, collaborators shipped samples in one of three forms: frozen whole blood, isolated PBMCs, or DNA extracted from either of those sample types. The paper's findings and limits, for the study overall: The quantity of clinical and demographic metadata differed by source and by participant and was supplied without curation.

This receptor was taken from a human donor in a cohort sampled during active COVID-19. The sequencing input was peripheral blood. This receptor chain uses TRBV10-3 and TRBJ2-5, with TRBD1 matching 9 junction bases. The CDR3 region: CAIKGGGQGRREETQYF. In nucleotide form, the sequence is TGTGCCATCAAGGGGGGGGGACAGGGCCGTAGAGAAGAGACCCAGTACTTC.